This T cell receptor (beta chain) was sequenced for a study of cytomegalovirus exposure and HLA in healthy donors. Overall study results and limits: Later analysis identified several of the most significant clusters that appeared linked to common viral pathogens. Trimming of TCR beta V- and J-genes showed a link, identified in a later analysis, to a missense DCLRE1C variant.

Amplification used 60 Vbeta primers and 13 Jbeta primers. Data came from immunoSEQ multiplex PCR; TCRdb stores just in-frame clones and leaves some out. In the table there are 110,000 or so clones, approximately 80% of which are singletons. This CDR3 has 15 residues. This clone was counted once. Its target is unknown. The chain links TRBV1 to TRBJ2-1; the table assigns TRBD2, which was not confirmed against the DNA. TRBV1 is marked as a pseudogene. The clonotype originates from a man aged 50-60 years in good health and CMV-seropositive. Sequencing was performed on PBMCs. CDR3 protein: CTSSPVASRSNEQFF. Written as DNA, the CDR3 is TGCACCAGCAGCCCCGTGGCTAGCAGGTCCAATGAGCAGTTCTTC.